The 29 T cell receptor beta chains in this list originate from one sample, sequenced in a study of cytotoxic CD8 clonotypes in ibrutinib-treated CLL. Measured with immunoSEQ multiplex PCR; TCRdb has only the in-frame clones, and not every one. This sample has 53,000 or so clones, with about 54% found just once. Here the sequenced sample was PBMCs, taken at disease progression, from a patient treated with ibrutinib. The receptors were gathered from a human donor with chronic lymphocytic leukemia.

The gene calls are TRBV28 and TRBJ1-3; no definite D call. This CDR3 contains 14 residues. The germline gives CDR1 MDHEN, CDR2 SYDVKM. Trimming removed 4 bases from V and 8 bases from J, with 15 bases in between. The CDR3 sequence is CASSSGSRPDTIYF. The CDR3 DNA reads TGTGCCAGCAGTTCGGGGAGTAGGCCGGACACCATATATTTT.

The rearrangement uses TRBV7-8 and TRBJ2-7; D not resolved. Looked up from germline, CDR1 is SGHVS and CDR2 is FQNEAQ. The length of the CDR3 is 13 residues. V lost 3 bases, J lost 4 bases, and 10 bases lay in between. As DNA, the CDR3 is TGTGCCAGCAGCTTGGGCGAGATATACGAGCAGTACTTC. Its translation: CASSLGEIYEQYF.

The genes are TRBV4-3 and TRBJ2-7; TRBD1 matches at 7 bases. The J segment lost 0 bases and the V segment lost 0 bases, leaving 2 bases of the junction unmatched. The germline gives CDR1 LGHNA, CDR2 YSLEER. The CDR3 sequence is 15 residues long. The CDR3 region has the DNA TGCGCCAGCAGCCAAGATAGGGGGCACTCCTACGAGCAGTACTTC. It specifies CASSQDRGHSYEQYF.

The CDR3 bases are TGTGCCAGCTCACCGGGACCGATGAACACTGAAGCTTTCTTT. Translation gives CASSPGPMNTEAFF. The chain has TRBV18 and TRBJ1-1, with D possibly TRBD1 on 5 matching bases. In germline, CDR1 is KGHSH, CDR2 LQKENI. This CDR3 has 14 amino acids. V lost 3 bases, J lost 0 bases, and 8 bases lay in between.

This clone was seen more than once but under ten times. The J gene is TRBJ1-5, the V gene TRBV12-5; TRBD1 matches 8 bases. V dropped 2 bases and J dropped 0; count of bases not matched to a gene: 3. The CDR3 has 16 residues. The germline CDR1 and CDR2 sequences are LGHNT and FRNRAP. The CDR3, as DNA: TGTGCTAGTGGTTTGCCAGGGGGCTATAGCAATCAGCCCCAGCATTTT. Translation: CASGLPGGYSNQPQHF.

This clone was picked up one time. V usage is TRBV19 and J usage is TRBJ2-2; TRBD2 matches 14 bases. From germline, CDR1 is LNHDA and CDR2 SQIVND (reference sequence). The CDR3 is 15 residues long. V trimming: 7 bases; J trimming: 4 bases; junction bases outside the gene matches: 2. As DNA, the CDR3 is TGTGCCAGTATGGGACTAGCGGGGGCCACCGGGGAGCTGTTTTTT. As protein: CASMGLAGATGELFF.

This CDR3 is CASSKGTANYGYTF. The CDR3 bases are TGTGCCAGCAGTAAGGGGACAGCGAACTATGGCTACACCTTC. The rearrangement uses TRBV6-5 and TRBJ1-2; 7 bases agree with TRBD1. The length of the CDR3 is 14 residues. V shed 5 bases, J shed 2 bases, and the junction held 5 bases outside the gene matches. Per germline, CDR1 MNHEY and CDR2 SVGAGI.

The J gene is TRBJ1-3, the V gene TRBV6-1; D call uncertain. The CDR3 runs 13 residues. V lost 6 bases and J lost 3, with 9 bases in between. Germline V CDR1 and CDR2: MNHNS, SASEGT. The chain's CDR3 is CASSGFHGNTIYF. The CDR3 DNA reads TGTGCCAGCAGCGGGTTTCATGGAAACACCATATATTTT.

This clone was counted between two and nine times. The chain has TRBV2 and TRBJ2-1; TRBD2 agrees at 11 bases. CDR3 length: 18 residues. V shed 4 bases and J 3 bases; nucleotides not matched to a gene: 11. Germline V lookup: CDR1 SNHLY, CDR2 FYNNEI. CDR3 coding DNA: TGTGCCAGCAGTGTTGGTAGCGGGAGGGCATCGATCTACAATGAGCAGTTCTTC. Its protein product is CASSVGSGRASIYNEQFF.

The J gene is TRBJ2-5, the V gene TRBV7-6; weak D call: TRBD1 (5 bases). The germline CDR1 and CDR2 sequences are SGHVS and FNYEAQ. The ends were cut back, 1 base at V and 2 bases at J, with 5 bases in the middle. The CDR3 length is 13 residues. Here the CDR3 reads CASSLGQQETQYF. For the CDR3, the DNA is TGTGCCAGCAGCTTAGGACAGCAAGAGACCCAGTACTTC.

The chain carries TRBV27 and TRBJ2-7; D gene unclear. Between the trimmed V and J ends, which lost 6 bases and 0 bases, there was a span of 15 bases. The CDR3 is made up of 15 amino acids. Germline assignment: CDR1 MNHEY and CDR2 SMNVEV (reference sequence). The CDR3 nucleotides read TGTGCCAGCAGGAAGATAGGACCGAGCTCCTACGAGCAGTACTTC. Translation: CASRKIGPSSYEQYF.

The chain couples TRBV7-2 to TRBJ2-7; TRBD2 aligns across 15 bases. Germline assignment: CDR1 SGHTA and CDR2 FQGNSA. This CDR3 comprises 16 residues. After removal of 5 bases from V and 4 bases from J, the junction contained 6 bases not matched to a gene. CDR3 DNA sequence: TGTGCCAGCAGCACCCGGACTAGCGGGAGGGCGTACGAGCAGTACTTC. This sequence encodes CASSTRTSGRAYEQYF. Using reference TRBV7-2 and TRBJ2-7 for the parts outside the CDR3, the full variable domain is GAGVSQSPSNKVTEKGKDVELRCDPISGHTALYWYRQSLGQGLEFLIYFQGNSAPDKSGLPSDRFSAERTGGSVSTLTIQRTQQEDSAVYLCASSTRTSGRAYEQYFGPGTRLTVT.

The rearrangement links TRBV5-1 to TRBJ2-2, with a weak D call TRBD1 (6 bases). The germline V and J ends were trimmed by 3 bases and 3 bases, with 12 bases remaining between them. Germline values: CDR1 SGHRS, CDR2 YFSETQ. This CDR3 is 15 amino acids long. The CDR3 reads CASSSGTRDTGELFF. The CDR3 coding sequence is TGCGCCAGCAGCTCCGGGACAAGGGACACCGGGGAGCTGTTTTTT.

The chain has TRBV29-1 and TRBJ1-1; D possibly corresponds to TRBD1 (5 bases). CDR1 and CDR2 (germline): SQVTM, ANQGSEA. The CDR3 is made up of 13 amino acids. Between the trimmed V and J ends, which lost 3 bases and 1 base, there was a span of 9 bases. This CDR3 is CSVEGTRNTEAFF. CDR3 DNA sequence: TGCAGCGTTGAGGGGACCCGGAACACTGAAGCTTTCTTT.

This clone was seen a single time. The J gene is TRBJ2-3, the V gene TRBV14; 7 bases fit TRBD1. The CDR3 length is 15 residues. Germline V CDR1 and CDR2: SGHDN, FVKESK. The J segment lost 0 bases and the V segment lost 2 bases, leaving 2 bases of the junction unmatched. CDR3 sequence (DNA): TGTGCCAGCAGCCAATACAGGGGAAGCACAGATACGCAGTATTTT. The encoded protein is CASSQYRGSTDTQYF. Complete variable domain (other parts from reference TRBV14 and TRBJ2-3): EAGVTQFPSHSVIEKGQTVTLRCDPISGHDNLYWYRRVMGKEIKFLLHFVKESKQDESGMPNNRFLAERTGGTYSTLKVQPAELEDSGVYFCASSQYRGSTDTQYFGPGTRLTVL.

This clone was picked up a small number of times. This rearrangement joins TRBV19 to TRBJ2-1; D tentatively fits TRBD1 or TRBD2 (5 bases each). The CDR3 totals 17 residues. Per germline, CDR1 LNHDA and CDR2 SQIVND (reference sequence). Between the trimmed V and J ends, which lost 1 base and 4 bases, there was a span of 17 bases. CDR3 amino acids: CASSIVPGSIGYNEQFF. The DNA for the CDR3 is TGTGCCAGTAGTATAGTCCCAGGGAGTATAGGGTACAATGAGCAGTTCTTC.

CDR3 sequence reads: CASSFGLAGGGSYNEQFF. CDR3 bases: TGTGCCAGCAGCTTCGGACTAGCGGGAGGTGGATCCTACAATGAGCAGTTCTTC. This rearrangement joins TRBV7-9 to TRBJ2-1; TRBD2 matches 14 bases. CDR3 length equals 18 residues. The J segment lost 1 base and the V segment lost 3 bases, leaving 5 bases of the junction unmatched. The germline V gene encodes CDR1 SEHNR and CDR2 FQNEAQ (reference sequence).

This clone was seen a handful of times. V is TRBV5-1 and J is TRBJ2-3, with D perhaps being TRBD1 or TRBD2 (6 bases each). Germline CDR1 SGHRS, CDR2 YFSETQ. The CDR3 totals 14 residues. V lost 3 bases to trimming and J lost 3 bases, with 11 bases between them. As DNA, the CDR3 is TGCGCCAGCAGCTCACAGGGAGGAACAGATACGCAGTATTTT. Amino acid sequence: CASSSQGGTDTQYF.

This clone occurred a few times. The CDR3 region has the DNA TGTGCCAGCAGCGACATACTGGGTGATACGCAGTATTTT. Its translation: CASSDILGDTQYF. This rearrangement joins TRBV7-2 to TRBJ2-3; D ambiguous. With 5 bases removed from V and 6 bases from J, the gap between germline ends came to 12 bases. There are 13 residues in the CDR3. The V gene's germline CDR1 is SGHTA and CDR2 FQGNSA.

The chain employs TRBV7-2 and TRBJ2-5, with 10 nucleotides matching TRBD1. J was trimmed by 2 bases and V by 2 bases; bases with no gene match: 5. The CDR3 is 16 amino acids. Germline values: CDR1 SGHTA, CDR2 FQGNSA. The DNA for the CDR3 is TGTGCCAGCAGCTTATCCCCGGGACAGGGGCAAGAGACCCAGTACTTC. It is translated as CASSLSPGQGQETQYF.

V and J are TRBV28 and TRBJ1-5; the match to TRBD1 covers 9 bases. CDR1 and CDR2 from the germline V gene are MDHEN and SYDVKM. The CDR3 extends over 13 amino acids. The junction had 3 bases not matched to a gene; V was cut back by 6 bases and J by 6 bases. CDR3 coding DNA: TGTGCCAGCAGCGGACAGGGGAGTCAGCCCCAGCATTTT. It translates to CASSGQGSQPQHF.

This rearrangement joins TRBV11-3 to TRBJ2-2; possibly TRBD2 for D (6 bases). This CDR3 has 16 residues. Germline V gene lookup returns CDR1 SGHNT and CDR2 YENEEA. V lost 5 bases to trimming and J lost 1 base, with 14 bases between them. The CDR3 is CASSTGGGMNTGELFF. In DNA form, the CDR3 reads TGTGCCAGCAGCACGGGCGGAGGGATGAACACCGGGGAGCTGTTTTTT.

This clone occurred a few times. The chain couples TRBV7-9 to TRBJ2-7; possibly TRBD1 for D (7 bases). This CDR3 contains 14 residues. Between the trimmed V and J ends, which lost 1 base and 5 bases, there was a span of 12 bases. Germline V gene data show CDR1 as SEHNR and CDR2 as FQNEAQ (reference sequence). In DNA, the CDR3 is TGTGCCAGCAGCTTAGTGCGGGACAGAGACGAGCAGTACTTC. It codes for CASSLVRDRDEQYF.

The J gene is TRBJ2-3, the V gene TRBV2; weak D call: TRBD1 (7 bases). CDR1 is SNHLY and CDR2 is FYNNEI in the germline V gene. The V and J ends lost 2 bases and 5 bases respectively, with 11 bases between them. This CDR3 comprises 14 residues. CDR3 in DNA: TGTGCCAGCAGTGAACAGGGGGGTCGAGATACGCAGTATTTT. This translates into CASSEQGGRDTQYF.

This clone occurred a few times. The V call is TRBV4-2, the J call TRBJ2-7, with 8 bases matching TRBD2. Germline-derived CDR1 and CDR2 are LGHNA and YNFKEQ. J lost 4 bases, V lost 1 base, and 9 bases had no gene match. The CDR3 has 16 residues. CDR3 loop: CASSQGSGDSSYEQYF. CDR3 in DNA: TGTGCCAGCAGCCAAGGTAGCGGGGATAGCTCGTACGAGCAGTACTTC.

The J gene is TRBJ1-6, the V gene TRBV30; D uncertain. Trimming pared 3 bases from V and 0 bases from J, leaving 9 bases between. The CDR3 consists of 15 residues. CDR1 and CDR2 from the germline V gene are GTSNPN and SVGIG (reference sequence). CDR3 protein: CAWSFRSSYNSPLHF. Written as DNA, the CDR3 is TGTGCCTGGAGCTTCCGGAGCTCCTATAATTCACCCCTCCACTTT.

This rearrangement joins TRBV5-5 to TRBJ1-4; D is undetermined. V lost 0 bases and J 0 bases, leaving 9 bases between the germline ends. This CDR3 comprises 16 residues. The germline V gene has CDR1 SGHKS and CDR2 YYEKEE (reference sequence). The CDR3 region has the DNA TGTGCCAGCAGCTTGGGCGCATATACAACTAATGAAAAACTGTTTTTT. Amino acid sequence: CASSLGAYTTNEKLFF.

V gene TRBV5-6 combines with J gene TRBJ1-2, with D possibly being TRBD1 (6 bases). CDR1 SGHDT and CDR2 YYEEEE come from the germline V gene. Trimming cost V 4 bases and J 7 bases, with 17 bases left between them. The CDR3 covers 14 residues. This CDR3 reads CASSLVWGRSGYTF. The DNA of the CDR3 is TGTGCCAGCAGCCTGGTGTGGGGGCGAAGTGGCTACACCTTC.

This rearrangement joins TRBV12-5 to TRBJ1-5; possible D gene TRBD1, 6 bases. Per the germline V gene, CDR1 is LGHNT and CDR2 is FRNRAP. V lost 6 bases, J lost 3 bases, and 9 bases lay in between. The CDR3 spans 13 residues. As DNA, the CDR3 is TGTGCTAGTGGACAGGGTTTCAATCAGCCCCAGCATTTT. It yields the protein CASGQGFNQPQHF.